Below are 3 T cell receptor beta chains sequenced from a single sample in a study of blood T cell repertoires in COVID-19. Clones were sequenced by immunoSEQ multiplex PCR, and TCRdb holds only the in-frame ones, with some missing. This sample yields approximately 35,000 clones, of which more than 90% are seen a single time; about an eighth belongs to the top ten. Material for sequencing was peripheral blood. Receptors were obtained from a human donor in a cohort sampled during active COVID-19.

The chain has TRBV11-2 and TRBJ1-4; the match to TRBD1 covers 10 bases. Looked up from germline, CDR1 is SGHAT and CDR2 is FQNNGV. The CDR3 consists of 16 residues. V lost 5 bases, J lost 0 bases, and 3 bases stayed unmatched. CDR3 nucleotides: TGTGCCAGCAGCCCAGGACAGGGGGCAACTAATGAAAAACTGTTTTTT. This codes for CASSPGQGATNEKLFF.

The V and J genes are TRBV4-1 and TRBJ1-2; D not resolved. The germline CDR1 and CDR2 sequences are MGHRA and YSYEKL. The CDR3 length is 16 residues. Trimming removed 5 bases at V and 0 bases at J, with 16 bases between. CDR3 in DNA: TGCGCCAGCAGCAGTGCCTACCAGGCAGCTAACTATGGCTACACCTTC. Its protein is CASSSAYQAANYGYTF.

The J gene is TRBJ1-2, the V gene TRBV7-6; no clear D gene. The CDR3 consists of 14 residues. Germline-derived CDR1 and CDR2 are SGHVS and FNYEAQ. With 1 base removed from V and 7 bases from J, the gap between germline ends came to 13 bases. The DNA of the CDR3 is TGTGCCAGCAGCTTAGGGCCTTCCTTTGGTGGCTACACCTTC. It yields the protein CASSLGPSFGGYTF.